This paragraph reports one T cell receptor (beta chain). One end of the junction varies from germline; a read error may be responsible. This sample is part of a study of blood T cell repertoires in COVID-19. About the study: The study drew acute and convalescent COVID-19 samples from the United States, Italy and Spain. T cells, B-cell-depleted T cells, or PBMCs provided the cDNA or gDNA that served as material.

The assay was immunoSEQ multiplex PCR, and TCRdb's table has in-frame clones only and misses some. The sample holds 200,000 to 250,000 clones, roughly 80% seen once. There are 14 residues in the CDR3. Germline V gene data show CDR1 as SGHRS and CDR2 as YFSETQ. Specimen: peripheral blood. The clonotype comes from an elderly woman with active or convalescent COVID-19. The chain carries TRBV5-1 and TRBJ2-7; TRBD1 matches at 8 bases. The CDR3 DNA reads TGCGCCGGCAGGGGGACAGGTACTTACTACGAGCAGTACTTC. It codes for CAGRGTGTYYEQYF.